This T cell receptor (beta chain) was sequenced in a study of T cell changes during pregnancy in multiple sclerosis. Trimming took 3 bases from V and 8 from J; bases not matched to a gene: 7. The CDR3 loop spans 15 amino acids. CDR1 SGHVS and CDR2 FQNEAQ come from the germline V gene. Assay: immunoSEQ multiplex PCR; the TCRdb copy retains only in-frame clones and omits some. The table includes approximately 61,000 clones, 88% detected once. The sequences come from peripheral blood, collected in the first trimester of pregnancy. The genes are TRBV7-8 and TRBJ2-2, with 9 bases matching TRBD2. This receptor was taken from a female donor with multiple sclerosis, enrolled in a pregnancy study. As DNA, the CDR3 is TGTGCCAGCAGCTTTCTGGTAGCGGGAGAGGGGGAGCTGTTTTTT. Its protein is CASSFLVAGEGELFF.